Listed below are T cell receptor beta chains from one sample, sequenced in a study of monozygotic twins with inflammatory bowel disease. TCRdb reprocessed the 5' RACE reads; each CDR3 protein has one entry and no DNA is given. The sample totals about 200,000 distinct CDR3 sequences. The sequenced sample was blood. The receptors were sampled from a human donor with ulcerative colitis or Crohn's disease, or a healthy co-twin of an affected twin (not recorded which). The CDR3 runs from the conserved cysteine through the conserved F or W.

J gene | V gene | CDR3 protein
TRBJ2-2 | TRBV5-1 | CASSLASTGGELFF
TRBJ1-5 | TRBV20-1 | CSARDGGRNDNQPQHF
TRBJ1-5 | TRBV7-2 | CASSHSSNQPQHF
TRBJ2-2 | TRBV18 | CASSPYRTASTSNTGELFF
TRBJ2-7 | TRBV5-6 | CASSLVGQGIYEQYF
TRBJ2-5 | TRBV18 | CASSPPGGETQYF
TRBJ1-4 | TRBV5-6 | CASTPRGGVGEKLFF
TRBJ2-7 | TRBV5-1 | CASSLEQEQYF
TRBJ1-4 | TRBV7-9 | CASTRGNEKLFF
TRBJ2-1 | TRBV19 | CASSIGANEQFF
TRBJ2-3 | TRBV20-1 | CSAPTPGQGAVQYF
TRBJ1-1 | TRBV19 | CASMQVPPKGTEAFF
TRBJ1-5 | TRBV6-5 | CASRGQGYQPQHF
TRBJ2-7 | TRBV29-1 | CSVEVMGQAVSYEQYF
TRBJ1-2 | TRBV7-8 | CASSLLQSASGAYGYTF
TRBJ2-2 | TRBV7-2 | CASSLLRGPGHTGELFF
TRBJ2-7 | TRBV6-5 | CASSYFGQGEQYF
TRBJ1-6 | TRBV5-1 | CASSLEAVGNNSPLHF